One T cell receptor (beta chain) is described in this entry. This CDR3 has 17 amino acids. One entry per CDR3 protein, called by TCRdb with MiXCR from the RT-PCR reads. The profile shows about 700,000 distinct CDR3 sequences, 14% of them singletons. The clonotype was recovered from a female donor in good health, serving as a healthy control. The V and J genes are TRBV21-1 and TRBJ2-2; TRBD1 reflects the table's D call only, with no check against the DNA. TRBV21-1 is described as a pseudogene. The sequenced material came from memory CD4+ T cells from blood. The chain's CDR3 is CASSPETGTGNTGELFF. The CDR3 DNA is TGTGCCAGCAGCCCCGAAACCGGGACAGGGAACACCGGGGAGCTGTTTTTT.